This T cell receptor (beta chain) was recovered during a study of T cells in localized non-small cell lung cancer. Study-wide points: A higher density of T cells in blood coincided with extended overall survival. Median detection of top 100 tumor clones in adjacent lung was roughly 61 clones.

Produced via immunoSEQ multiplex PCR; TCRdb's table is partial and in-frame only. The sample has about 5,000 clones, approximately 29% seen once. Concerning this clone: Its antigen is unidentified.

This CDR3 region has 15 residues. Germline V CDR1 and CDR2: LNHDA, SQIVND (reference sequence). V was pared by 5 bases and J by 5 bases, with 13 bases between. The chain carries TRBV19 and TRBJ1-6; D unclear. The sample here was lung tumor tissue, taken before any cancer treatment. The TCR comes from a man between 40 and 70 years old with stage III squamous cell lung carcinoma. The CDR3 DNA is TGTGCCAGTAGTGAAACAAGTACTAATAATTCACCCCTCCACTTT. Amino acid sequence: CASSETSTNNSPLHF.